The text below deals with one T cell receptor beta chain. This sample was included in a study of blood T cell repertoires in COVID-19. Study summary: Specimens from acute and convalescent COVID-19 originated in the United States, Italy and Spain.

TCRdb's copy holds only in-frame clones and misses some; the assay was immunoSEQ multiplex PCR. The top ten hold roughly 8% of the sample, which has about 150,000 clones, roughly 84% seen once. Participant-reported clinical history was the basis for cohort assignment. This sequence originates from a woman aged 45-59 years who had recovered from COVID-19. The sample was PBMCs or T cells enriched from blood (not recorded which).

This CDR3 is CASKQGALTPQPQHF. CDR3 sequence (DNA): TGTGCCAGCAAACAGGGGGCGCTGACCCCCCAGCCCCAGCATTTT. The V and J genes are TRBV6-5 and TRBJ1-5, with 9 bases aligning to TRBD1. V was pared by 7 bases and J by 7 bases, with 11 bases of the junction left unmatched. The length of the CDR3 is 15 residues. Germline V gene lookup returns CDR1 MNHEY and CDR2 SVGAGI.